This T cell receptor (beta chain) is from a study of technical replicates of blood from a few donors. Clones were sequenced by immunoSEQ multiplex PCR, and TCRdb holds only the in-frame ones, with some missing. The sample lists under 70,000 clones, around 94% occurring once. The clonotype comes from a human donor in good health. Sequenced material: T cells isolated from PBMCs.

CDR3 sequence: CASSQGSGPFNYGYTF. CDR3 in DNA: TGCGCCAGCAGCCAAGGATCAGGGCCCTTTAACTATGGCTACACCTTC. The V and J genes are TRBV4-1 and TRBJ1-2; D might be TRBD1 (5 bases). The length of the CDR3 is 16 residues. V was cut by 1 base and J by 1 base, with 13 bases left in between. Per germline, CDR1 MGHRA and CDR2 YSYEKL.